The present T cell receptor (beta chain) was sequenced within a study of cytomegalovirus exposure and HLA in healthy donors. Trimming shortened V by 5 bases and J by 3 bases, and 11 bases separated the two germline ends. This CDR3 spans 14 amino acids. From germline, CDR1 is SNHLY and CDR2 FYNNEI. A multiplex PCR was run with 60 Vbeta primers and 13 Jbeta primers. Produced via immunoSEQ multiplex PCR; TCRdb's table is partial and in-frame only. The sample carries around 93,000 clones, over 75% recorded once. General study findings and limits: The productive fraction for most TCR beta V segments was about 90% or about 30% in an earlier analysis. Rare TCR sequences predominated, though certain public TCRs were found in many donors. When presence/absence was analysed, sequencing depth was taken to be roughly uniform across donors.

About this clone: Its antigen remains unidentified.

Sequencing was carried out using PBMCs. This chain connects TRBV2 to TRBJ2-1; TRBD2 is a possible D gene (6 bases). This TCR derives from a middle-aged man in good health and CMV-seronegative. The CDR3 DNA reads as TGTGCCAGCAGTACCGGGACTGACTACAATGAGCAGTTCTTC. This sequence encodes CASSTGTDYNEQFF.